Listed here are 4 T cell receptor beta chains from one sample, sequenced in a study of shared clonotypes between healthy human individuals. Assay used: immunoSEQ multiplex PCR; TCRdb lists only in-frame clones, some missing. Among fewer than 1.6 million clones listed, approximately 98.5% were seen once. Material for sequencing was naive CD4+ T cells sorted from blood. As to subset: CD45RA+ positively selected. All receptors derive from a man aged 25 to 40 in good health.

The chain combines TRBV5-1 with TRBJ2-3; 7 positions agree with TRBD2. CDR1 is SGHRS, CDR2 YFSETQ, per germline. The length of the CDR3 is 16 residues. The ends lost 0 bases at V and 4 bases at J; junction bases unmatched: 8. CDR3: CASSLEGRETSDTQYF. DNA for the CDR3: TGCGCCAGCAGCTTGGAAGGGCGGGAGACTTCAGATACGCAGTATTTT.

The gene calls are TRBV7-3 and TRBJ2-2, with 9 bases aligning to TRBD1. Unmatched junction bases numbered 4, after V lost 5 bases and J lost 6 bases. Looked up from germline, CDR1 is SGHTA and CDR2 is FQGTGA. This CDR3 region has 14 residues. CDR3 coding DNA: TGTGCCAGCAGCCCAGGGACAGGGTCCGGGGAGCTGTTTTTT. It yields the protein CASSPGTGSGELFF.

This CDR3 reads CATASRGLSYEQYF. For the CDR3, the DNA is TGTGCCACCGCCTCGCGGGGACTATCCTACGAGCAGTACTTC. V is TRBV19 and J is TRBJ2-7, with 7 bases lining up with TRBD2. The CDR3 contains 14 residues. The germline gives CDR1 LNHDA, CDR2 SQIVND (reference sequence). Unmatched junction bases numbered 10, after V lost 10 bases and J lost 1 base.

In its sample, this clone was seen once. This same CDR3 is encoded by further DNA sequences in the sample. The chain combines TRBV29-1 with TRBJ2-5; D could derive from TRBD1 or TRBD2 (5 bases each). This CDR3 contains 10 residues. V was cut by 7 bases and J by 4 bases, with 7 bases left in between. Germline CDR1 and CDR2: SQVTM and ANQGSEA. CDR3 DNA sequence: TGCAGCGGTGGGGGAGAGACCCAGTACTTC. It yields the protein CSGGGETQYF.